Each of the 14 T cell receptor beta chains below was sequenced from the same sample in a study of beta chain features in type 1 diabetes. Reverse transcribing all isolated RNA meant expressed TCRB transcripts were sequenced. Only in-frame clones appear in the TCRdb table, and some are missing; sequencing was by immunoSEQ multiplex PCR. The table has about 340,000 clones, approximately 9.7% seen once. General study results and limits: The study found moderately but significantly shorter TCRB CDR3s in all four CD4+ subsets of Type 1 diabetes patients.

These receptors' targets are unknown. The sample was central memory CD4+ T cells from blood. These receptors were obtained from a young man with type 1 diabetes.

This clone was recorded a few times. The V and J genes are TRBV6-1 and TRBJ1-6; 7 nucleotides align to TRBD1. Germline V gene sequence: CDR1 MNHNS, CDR2 SASEGT. This CDR3 contains 15 residues. The ends lost 5 bases at V and 5 bases at J; junction bases unmatched: 6. CDR3 amino acids: CASSPRGVDNSPLHF. In DNA, the CDR3 is TGTGCCAGCAGTCCCAGGGGGGTCGATAATTCACCCCTCCACTTT.

This rearrangement joins TRBV9 to TRBJ2-1; tentative D call: TRBD2 (6 bases). V was trimmed by 6 bases and J by 5 bases, leaving 15 bases between them. From germline, CDR1 is SGDLS and CDR2 YYNGEE. The CDR3 is 14 residues long. The CDR3 loop reads CASTLRDAHNEQFF. The CDR3 DNA reads as TGTGCCAGCACCCTGCGGGATGCACACAATGAGCAGTTCTTC.

The genes are TRBV11-2 and TRBJ1-6; D unclear. The CDR3 contains 18 residues. V dropped 0 bases and J dropped 0 bases, with 12 bases sitting between them. Germline values: CDR1 SGHAT, CDR2 FQNNGV. CDR3 DNA sequence: TGTGCCAGCAGCTTAGAGGGCAGAACAAGCTCCTATAATTCACCCCTCCACTTT. This translates into CASSLEGRTSSYNSPLHF.

The table lists this clone with many counts. CDR3 bases: TGTGCCAGCAGCCAGGGACAGGAGGAATCACCCCTCCACTTT. This sequence encodes CASSQGQEESPLHF. The chain has TRBV7-9 and TRBJ1-6, with 8 bases identical to TRBD1. The CDR3 runs to 14 residues. Germline CDR1 SEHNR, CDR2 FQNEAQ (reference sequence). V shed 5 bases and J 10 bases; nucleotides not matched to a gene: 7.

This clone was seen more than once but under ten times. The chain joins TRBV18 to TRBJ1-3; the D is unclear. Trimming stripped 1 base from V and 0 bases from J, with 13 bases between. The CDR3 sequence is 17 residues long. Germline V CDR1 and CDR2: KGHSH, LQKENI. CDR3 DNA: TGTGCCAGCTCACCACGGTCCGCGGAATCCTCTGGAAACACCATATATTTT. Protein: CASSPRSAESSGNTIYF.

The chain joins TRBV5-1 to TRBJ1-2, with 7 bases aligning to TRBD1. The germline gives CDR1 SGHRS, CDR2 YFSETQ. The CDR3 is 14 residues long. V was clipped by 4 bases and J by 4 bases; unmatched bases: 7. This CDR3 reads CASSTGQRAYGYTF. The CDR3 DNA sequence: TGCGCCAGCAGCACGGGACAGAGGGCCTATGGCTACACCTTC.

This clone occurred a few times. The chain employs TRBV4-1 and TRBJ2-1; no clear D. This CDR3 comprises 13 residues. The germline V and J ends were trimmed by 1 base and 5 bases, with 6 bases remaining between them. Germline CDR1 MGHRA, CDR2 YSYEKL. The CDR3 sequence is CASSQVDHNEQFF. CDR3 in DNA: TGCGCCAGCAGCCAAGTGGACCACAATGAGCAGTTCTTC.

This rearrangement joins TRBV29-1 to TRBJ2-1, with D maybe TRBD2 (6 bases). The CDR3 covers 12 residues. In germline, CDR1 is SQVTM, CDR2 ANQGSEA. V was clipped by 2 bases and J by 12 bases, with 14 bases between them. The CDR3 sequence is CSVEIGTSMQFF. The CDR3 DNA follows: TGCAGCGTTGAAATAGGAACTAGCATGCAGTTCTTC.

The genes are TRBV12-5 and TRBJ2-7, with D perhaps matching TRBD2 (6 bases). Between the trimmed V and J ends, which lost 2 bases and 2 bases, there was a span of 10 bases. Per germline, CDR1 LGHNT and CDR2 FRNRAP. The CDR3 contains 14 residues. CDR3 sequence (DNA): TGTGCTAGTGGTTTGTGGCCGGGGGCCTACGAGCAGTACTTC. Translated, it gives CASGLWPGAYEQYF.

This clone was counted a single time. This CDR3 reads CASSDSQVRNIQYF. Here the CDR3 DNA reads TGCGCCAGCAGTGATTCTCAGGTCAGGAACATTCAGTACTTC. J is TRBJ2-4 and V is TRBV10-1; D is uncertain. Germline loops: CDR1 WNHNN, CDR2 SYGVQD (reference sequence). This CDR3 is 14 amino acids long. Between the trimmed V and J ends, which lost 3 bases and 7 bases, there was a span of 13 bases.

The rearrangement joins TRBV29-1 to TRBJ2-5, with D perhaps TRBD1 or TRBD2 (5 bases each). Germline values: CDR1 SQVTM, CDR2 ANQGSEA. This CDR3 contains 13 residues. The ends were cut back, 7 bases at V and 2 bases at J, with 14 bases in the middle. The CDR3 here is CSARDQNQETQYF. As DNA, the CDR3 is TGCAGCGCACGGGACCAAAATCAAGAGACCCAGTACTTC.

This rearrangement joins TRBV20-1 to TRBJ2-1; D gene uncertain. The V end lost 2 bases, the J end lost 10 bases, and 6 bases lay between the germline ends. This CDR3 has 10 residues. Germline CDR1 and CDR2: DFQATT and SNEGSKA (reference sequence). CDR3 loop: CSARLREQFF. CDR3 nucleotide sequence: TGCAGTGCTAGATTGAGGGAGCAGTTCTTC.

The V and J genes are TRBV28 and TRBJ1-2, with a possible D match to TRBD1 (5 bases). This CDR3 contains 13 residues. Trimming shortened V by 5 bases and J by 8 bases, and 15 bases separated the two germline ends. Germline CDR1 and CDR2: MDHEN and SYDVKM. The CDR3 nucleotides are TGTGCCAGCAGTCTTCGCAGGGACGTGGGCTACACCTTC. This codes for CASSLRRDVGYTF.

This clone was recorded a few times. V gene TRBV18 combines with J gene TRBJ2-5; no definite D call. The V end lost 3 bases, the J end lost 1 base, and 12 bases lay between the germline ends. This CDR3 is built from 15 residues. Germline values: CDR1 KGHSH, CDR2 LQKENI. The CDR3 spells CASSPSAVTQETQYF. The CDR3 nucleotides read TGTGCCAGCTCACCCTCCGCGGTAACCCAAGAGACCCAGTACTTC.